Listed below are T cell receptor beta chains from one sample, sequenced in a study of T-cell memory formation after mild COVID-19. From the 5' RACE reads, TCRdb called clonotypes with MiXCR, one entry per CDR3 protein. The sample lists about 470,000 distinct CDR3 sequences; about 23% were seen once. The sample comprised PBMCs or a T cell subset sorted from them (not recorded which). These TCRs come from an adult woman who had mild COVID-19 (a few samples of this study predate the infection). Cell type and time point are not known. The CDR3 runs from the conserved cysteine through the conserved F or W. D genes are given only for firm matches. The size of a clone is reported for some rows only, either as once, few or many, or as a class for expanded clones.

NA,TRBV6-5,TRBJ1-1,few,CASCIGDVAFF,TGTGCCAGCTGCATTGGCGATGTGGCTTTCTTT
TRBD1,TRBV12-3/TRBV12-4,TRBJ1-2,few,CASSLTFGTAFYGYTF,TGTGCCAGCAGTTTAACTTTTGGGACAGCCTTCTATGGCTACACCTTC
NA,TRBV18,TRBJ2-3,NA,CASSPVSTDTQYF,TGTGCCAGCTCACCGGTGAGCACAGATACGCAGTATTTT
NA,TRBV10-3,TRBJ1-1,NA,CAISESALGEYTEAFF,TGTGCCATCAGTGAGTCGGCGTTGGGGGAGTACACTGAAGCTTTCTTT
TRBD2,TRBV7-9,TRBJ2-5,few,CASSPGGYQETQYF,TGTGCCAGCAGCCCCGGGGGGTACCAAGAGACCCAGTACTTC
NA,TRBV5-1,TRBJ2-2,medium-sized,CASSWVTGELFF,TGCGCCAGCAGTTGGGTCACCGGGGAGCTGTTTTTT
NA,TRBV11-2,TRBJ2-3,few,CASSLPGDPDTQYF,TGTGCCAGCAGCTTACCAGGGGACCCAGATACGCAGTATTTT
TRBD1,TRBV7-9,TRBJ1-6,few,CASSRGQGYSPLHF,TGTGCCAGCAGCCGTGGACAGGGATATTCACCCCTCCACTTT
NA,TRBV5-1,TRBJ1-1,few,CASSLVEVSTEAFF,TGCGCCAGCAGCTTGGTCGAGGTCAGCACTGAAGCTTTCTTT
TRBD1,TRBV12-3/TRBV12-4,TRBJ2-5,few,CASEDRGRGETQYF,TGTGCCAGCGAGGACAGGGGGCGAGGAGAGACCCAGTACTTC
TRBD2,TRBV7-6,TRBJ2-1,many,CASSPRLAGTYNEQFF,TGTGCCAGCAGCCCACGACTAGCGGGAACCTACAATGAGCAGTTCTTC
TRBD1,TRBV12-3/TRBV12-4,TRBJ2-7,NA,CASRSTGDYEQYF,TGTGCCAGCAGATCTACAGGGGACTACGAGCAGTACTTC
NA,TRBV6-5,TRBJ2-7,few,CASSYLGGTSYEQYF,TGTGCCAGCAGTTACTTGGGCGGGACCTCCTACGAGCAGTACTTC
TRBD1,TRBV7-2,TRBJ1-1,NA,CASSLARGLGTEAFF,TGTGCCAGCAGCTTAGCAAGGGGGCTTGGCACTGAAGCTTTCTTT
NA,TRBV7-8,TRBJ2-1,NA,CASSSSPVGNEQFF,TGTGCCAGCAGCTCTAGCCCGGTGGGCAATGAGCAGTTCTTC
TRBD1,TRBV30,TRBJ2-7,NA,CAWSVLGGYNEQYF,TGTGCCTGGAGTGTATTAGGGGGCTATAACGAGCAGTACTTC